The source of this T cell receptor beta chain is a study of T cell repertoires in cytomegalovirus infection. Study details: CMV infection together with matching HLA type was indicated by public TCR beta signatures.

This clonotype was detected ten times or more. Trimming took 0 bases from V and 7 from J, leaving 10 bases between them. The CDR3 covers 14 residues. Looked up from germline, CDR1 is MNHEY and CDR2 is SVGAGI. TCRdb fed the reads into MiXCR, producing one record per CDR3 protein. The sample has around 530,000 distinct CDR3 sequences; 16% are singletons. This receptor was identified in a human donor in good health (CMV status not recorded). Some clones in this sample may be carry-over from other donors' samples. Specimen: CD8+ T cells from PBMCs. The V and J genes are TRBV6-5 and TRBJ1-5; D might be TRBD1 (5 bases). This CDR3 reads CASSYSVGEQPQHF. CDR3 bases: TGTGCCAGCAGTTACTCGGTGGGGGAACAGCCCCAGCATTTT.